The TCR beta chain under discussion was sequenced for a study of Graves' ophthalmopathy and Graves' hyperthyroidism. Trimming removed 1 base from V and 1 base from J, with 10 bases in between. Germline CDR1 and CDR2: LNHDA and SQIVND (reference sequence). The length of the CDR3 is 15 residues. Enrollment excluded any patients with other autoimmune diseases, uncontrolled infections, pregnancy or lactation. Researchers took RNA transcripts and amplified TCR beta CDR3 regions from them. Second-round multiplex PCR came after a first-round RT-PCR that employed HTBI primers. Via MiXCR, TCRdb re-called the multiplex PCR reads, giving one row per CDR3 protein. The table includes about 390,000 distinct CDR3 sequences, 15% to 17% detected once. This clonotype was recorded a few times. Antigen specificity is unknown. General study points: Blood shared most expanded thyroid clonotypes above 0.001 frequency.

The sequence was collected from a woman aged 18-35 years with stable Graves' hyperthyroidism. The chain couples TRBV19 to TRBJ1-1; D uncertain. The sequenced sample was peripheral blood. The CDR3 region is CASSIGGLSNTEAFF. DNA of the CDR3: TGTGCCAGTAGTATAGGAGGACTGTCGAACACTGAAGCTTTCTTT.